This T cell receptor beta chain appears in the sequencing data of a study of T-cell memory formation after mild COVID-19. Study results and limitations: Shrinking CD4+ clones resided mostly in CM and EM, and CD8+ ones in EMRA.

Each CDR3 protein gets one entry after TCRdb re-called the 5' RACE reads with MiXCR. Found here are 400,000 to 500,000 distinct CDR3 sequences, 24% of them singletons; the top ten hold around 9.5%. Germline assignment: CDR1 DFQATT and CDR2 SNEGSKA (reference sequence). This CDR3 comprises 12 residues. The V and J ends lost 6 bases and 7 bases respectively, with 15 bases between them. A note on this clonotype: Antigen specificity is unknown.

V gene TRBV20-1 combines with J gene TRBJ1-2; weak D call: TRBD1 (5 bases). Sequencing was performed on PBMCs or a T cell subset sorted from them (not recorded which). The source is an adult woman who had mild COVID-19 (a few samples of this study predate the infection). Cell type and time point are not known. CDR3 protein: CSAWDPPGGYTF. The DNA for the CDR3 is TGCAGTGCCTGGGACCCCCCGGGTGGCTACACCTTC.